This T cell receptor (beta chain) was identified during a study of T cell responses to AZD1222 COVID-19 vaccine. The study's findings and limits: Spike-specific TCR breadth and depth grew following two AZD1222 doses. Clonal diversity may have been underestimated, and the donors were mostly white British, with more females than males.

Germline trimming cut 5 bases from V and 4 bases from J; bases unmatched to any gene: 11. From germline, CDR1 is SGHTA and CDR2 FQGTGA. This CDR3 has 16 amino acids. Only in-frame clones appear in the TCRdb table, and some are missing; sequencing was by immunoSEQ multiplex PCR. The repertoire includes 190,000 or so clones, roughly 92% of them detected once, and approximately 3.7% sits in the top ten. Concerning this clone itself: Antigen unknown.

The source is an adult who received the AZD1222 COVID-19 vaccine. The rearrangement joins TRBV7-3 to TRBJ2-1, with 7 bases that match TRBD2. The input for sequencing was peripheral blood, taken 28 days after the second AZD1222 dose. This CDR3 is CASSTRKASGYNEQFF. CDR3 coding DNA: TGTGCCAGCAGCACAAGAAAGGCTAGCGGATACAATGAGCAGTTCTTC.